This entry is about one TCR beta chain. Its binding antigen is unknown. Base qualities are missing; no much larger clone stands one base away. These data originate in a study of T cell changes during pregnancy in multiple sclerosis (dated by TCRdb to between 2019 and 2020). Regarding the research as a whole: Changes in the T cell repertoire over the course of pregnancy were examined in this study in women with multiple sclerosis.

Reading the germline V gene gives CDR1 MGHRA and CDR2 YSYEKL. Spanning cysteine to phenylalanine, the CDR3 consists of 12 amino acids. Kept here is only the CDR3 DNA, which spans 36 bases and is read in frame from base 1. V lost 3 bases and J lost 4 bases; the stretch between them is 6 bases long. The library was obtained by the immunoSEQ multiplex PCR assay. The immuneACCESS repertoire file appears here via TCRdb, limited to in-frame rearrangements. These files lack a portion of the clones; in checked studies, under half of the deficit traces to unresolved V genes, and the cause of the others is not known. The sample profile shows roughly 80,000 clones; 93% of them were found once. The ten largest clonotypes hold 2.5% to 3% of the sample.

This TCR derives from a female donor with multiple sclerosis, enrolled in a pregnancy study. The sample here was peripheral blood, taken in the second trimester of pregnancy. The chain is assembled from TRBV4-1 and TRBJ1-1, with no D gene named confidently. The CDR3 protein is CASSQGSTEAFF. The DNA sequence is given as TGCGCCAGCAGCCAGGGCAGCACTGAAGCTTTCTTT.